This record looks at one T cell receptor beta chain sequence and its context. Its antigen remains unknown. Amplified regions were TCR beta CDR3 sequences from RNA transcripts. HTBI primers were employed in a first-round RT-PCR of the TCR CDR3. From the multiplex PCR reads, TCRdb called clonotypes with MiXCR, one entry per CDR3 protein. The profile shows 300,000 to 450,000 distinct CDR3 sequences, around 25% of them singletons. The V gene's germline CDR1 is KGHSH and CDR2 LQKENI. With 1 base removed from V and 0 bases from J, the gap between germline ends came to 7 bases. CDR3 length equals 16 residues. Patients aged 18 to 65 had newly diagnosed hyperthyroidism of under 2 months' duration. Diagnosis relied on clinical symptoms, serum thyroxine and TRAb, thyroid ultrasound and orbital computed tomography. This entry belongs to a study of T cells in Graves' hyperthyroidism and ophthalmopathy. Regarding the study as a whole: Blood also showed most of the thyroid clonotypes that were expanded above 0.001.

Sequenced input: blood. This sequence joins TRBV18 and TRBJ2-6, with no clear D. The receptor was isolated from a middle-aged man with Graves' hyperthyroidism. This CDR3 reads CASSPLTVSGANVLTF. Here the CDR3 DNA reads TGTGCCAGCTCACCACTTACAGTCTCTGGGGCCAACGTCCTGACTTTC.